This T cell receptor (beta chain) was obtained from a study of CD8 T cells in Susac syndrome. Between the trimmed V and J ends, which lost 5 bases and 6 bases, there was a span of 14 bases. The CDR3 extends over 14 amino acids. Germline loops: CDR1 SGHTA, CDR2 FQGNSA. Sequencing of TCR beta was performed on blood CD8+ T cells and on blood CD4+ T cells. The RNA input was roughly 0.45 to 1 ug, and it was reverse transcribed with random hexamers. Amplification of TCR beta CDR3 spanned 54 Vbeta and 13 Jbeta via immunoSEQ multiplex PCR. From the immunoSEQ multiplex PCR reads, TCRdb called clonotypes with MiXCR, one entry per CDR3 protein. The top ten hold about 0.12% of the sample, which has about 430,000 distinct CDR3 sequences, more than 70% seen once.

The chain employs TRBV7-2 and TRBJ2-1; a weak D match, TRBD2 (5 bases). The clonotype was recovered from a human donor with multiple sclerosis. Specimen: CD8+ T cells from PBMCs. This CDR3 reads CASSPPDSANEQFF. CDR3 nucleotide sequence: TGTGCCAGCAGCCCCCCGGACTCTGCCAATGAGCAGTTCTTC.